Listed here are 20 T cell receptor beta chains from one sample, sequenced in a study of early T cells in non-severe SARS-CoV-2 infection. In TCRdb, the 5' RACE reads were re-called with MiXCR into one record per CDR3 protein. Among 40,000 to 55,000 distinct CDR3 sequences listed, around 14% were seen once. The specimen sequenced was whole blood. The origin of the receptors is an adult who was a healthcare worker with PCR-confirmed SARS-CoV-2 infection or an uninfected control (not recorded which).

This clonotype showed up just a few times. The CDR3 here is CASSQTSGLYEQYF. In DNA form, the CDR3 reads TGCGCCAGCAGCCAGACTAGCGGTCTCTACGAGCAGTACTTC. The rearrangement uses TRBV5-1 and TRBJ2-7, with 9 bases lining up with TRBD2. Trimming removed 4 bases from V and 3 bases from J; junction bases left unmatched: 5. In germline, CDR1 is SGHRS, CDR2 YFSETQ. The CDR3 runs 14 residues.

This chain uses TRBV10-2 with TRBJ1-5; the D gene is possibly TRBD1 (5 bases). This CDR3 is built from 14 residues. Trimming pared 2 bases from V and 6 bases from J, leaving 11 bases between. CDR1 is WSHSY, CDR2 SAAADI, per germline. CDR3 amino acids: CASSERAGTQPQHF. DNA for the CDR3: TGCGCCAGCAGTGAGAGGGCAGGGACTCAGCCCCAGCATTTT.

The DNA of the CDR3 is TGTGCCAGCAGCCTACAGGGTTTAGGCACTGAAGCTTTCTTT. Its protein product is CASSLQGLGTEAFF. The chain combines TRBV7-3 with TRBJ1-1, with D possibly TRBD1 on 6 matching bases. The ends were cut back, 5 bases at V and 4 bases at J, with 14 bases in the middle. The germline V gene has CDR1 SGHTA and CDR2 FQGTGA. CDR3 length: 14 residues.

In its sample, this clonotype was seen many times. The chain joins TRBV7-6 to TRBJ2-2; 8 positions match TRBD1. This CDR3 has 15 residues. After removal of 5 bases from V and 6 bases from J, the junction contained 8 bases not matched to a gene. Per germline, CDR1 SGHVS and CDR2 FNYEAQ. In DNA, the CDR3 is TGTGCCAGCAGCCCCGGACAGGGAAGGGCCGGGGAGCTGTTTTTT. This gives the protein CASSPGQGRAGELFF.

This clonotype was recorded a few times. This chain connects TRBV7-2 to TRBJ2-3; the D is unclear. Germline V gene sequence: CDR1 SGHTA, CDR2 FQGNSA. Trimming took off 5 bases at V and 2 bases at J, with 11 bases between the two ends. The length of the CDR3 is 14 residues. The CDR3 DNA follows: TGTGCCAGCAGCCTATACTGGGACACAGATACGCAGTATTTT. This translates into CASSLYWDTDTQYF.

The rearrangement joins TRBV6-1 to TRBJ2-7, with TRBD2 matching 8 bases. The CDR3 sequence is 13 residues long. Per the germline V gene, CDR1 is MNHNS and CDR2 is SASEGT. The V segment lost 8 bases and the J segment 0 bases; nucleotides outside the gene matches: 3. DNA of the CDR3: TGTGCCAGCGCCGGGACTAGCTCCTACGAGCAGTACTTC. Protein product: CASAGTSSYEQYF.

Many counts were recorded for this clonotype. The V and J genes are TRBV20-1 and TRBJ2-7; TRBD1 agrees at 9 bases. V lost 1 base and J lost 7; bases outside the gene matches: 11. Germline lookup yields CDR1 DFQATT and CDR2 SNEGSKA (reference sequence). The CDR3 loop spans 15 amino acids. CDR3 residues: CSARVRYRGLREQYF. DNA of the CDR3: TGCAGTGCTAGAGTTAGGTACAGGGGGCTGAGGGAGCAGTACTTC.

This clonotype was recorded a few times. In nucleotides, the CDR3 is TGCGCCACCCAGCGGGGGAGCTCCTACAATGAGCAGTTCTTC. As protein: CATQRGSSYNEQFF. The chain is built from TRBV10-2 and TRBJ2-1, with 8 bases that match TRBD2. Germline CDR1 is WSHSY and CDR2 is SAAADI. CDR3 length: 14 amino acids. The J segment lost 0 bases and the V segment lost 10 bases, leaving 5 bases of the junction unmatched.

The sample holds many counts of this clonotype. The chain recombines TRBV5-1 with TRBJ1-3; D not certain. The CDR3 covers 17 residues. Trimming took off 0 bases at V and 2 bases at J, with 15 bases between the two ends. In germline, CDR1 is SGHRS, CDR2 YFSETQ. DNA for the CDR3: TGCGCCAGCAGCTTGGCAGGAATCCTGCACCCTGGAAACACCATATATTTT. This codes for CASSLAGILHPGNTIYF. The full variable domain, in which reference TRBV5-1 and TRBJ1-3 provide the parts outside the CDR3, is KAGVTQTPRYLIKTRGQQVTLSCSPISGHRSVSWYQQTPGQGLQFLFEYFSETQRNKGNFPGRFSGRQFSNSRSEMNVSTLELGDSALYLCASSLAGILHPGNTIYFGEGSWLTVV.

This clonotype showed up just a few times. The V and J genes are TRBV5-6 and TRBJ2-7; 8 bases align to TRBD2. Germline CDR1 reads SGHDT; CDR2 reads YYEEEE. V shed 3 bases, J shed 1 base, and the junction held 6 bases outside the gene matches. The CDR3 is made up of 15 amino acids. The CDR3 region has the DNA TGTGCCAGCAGCTCTCCCGGGACTAGTTCCTACGAGCAGTACTTC. It specifies CASSSPGTSSYEQYF.

This clonotype has ten or more counts. This sequence joins TRBV20-1 and TRBJ1-2, with a weak D call TRBD1 (5 bases). V was shortened by 3 bases and J by 3 bases, with 14 bases between the two germline ends. The CDR3 extends over 14 amino acids. The germline V gene has CDR1 DFQATT and CDR2 SNEGSKA (reference sequence). The CDR3 sequence is CSASSPAGDYGYTF. The CDR3 nucleotides are TGCAGTGCTAGTAGCCCCGCGGGGGACTATGGCTACACCTTC.

This clonotype has a handful of counts. V usage is TRBV5-1 and J usage is TRBJ2-2; perhaps D is TRBD1 or TRBD2 (5 bases each). This CDR3 contains 14 residues. The germline gives CDR1 SGHRS, CDR2 YFSETQ. V was pared by 5 bases and J by 1 base, with 9 bases between. CDR3: CASRGTGNTGELFF. The DNA of the CDR3 is TGCGCCAGCAGAGGGACGGGGAACACCGGGGAGCTGTTTTTT.

This clonotype was seen a few times. The V and J genes are TRBV19 and TRBJ2-2; 8 bases are shared with TRBD2. Germline V gives CDR1 LNHDA, CDR2 SQIVND (reference sequence). V was clipped by 1 base and J by 7 bases; unmatched bases: 11. This CDR3 has 17 residues. DNA of the CDR3: TGTGCCAGTAGTATAGCCCCCACGGGGGGGCATCACGGGGAGCTGTTTTTT. This sequence encodes CASSIAPTGGHHGELFF.

The V and J genes are TRBV11-2 and TRBJ2-1; D remains unclear. Per the germline V gene, CDR1 is SGHAT and CDR2 is FQNNGV. This CDR3 contains 15 residues. V was clipped by 4 bases and J by 3 bases, with 13 bases between them. The CDR3 here is CASSSTADYYNEQFF. DNA of the CDR3: TGTGCCAGCAGCTCAACGGCGGATTACTACAATGAGCAGTTCTTC.

CDR3 in DNA: TGTGCCAGCAGCTTAGTTTCCGGGACGGACTACGAGCAGTACTTC. Translated: CASSLVSGTDYEQYF. The chain employs TRBV7-9 and TRBJ2-7; either TRBD1 or TRBD2 may supply D (5 bases each). Deletions cut 1 base from V and 3 bases from J, with 13 bases between. Germline loops: CDR1 SEHNR, CDR2 FQNEAQ (reference sequence). The CDR3 totals 15 residues.

Only a few counts were recorded for this clonotype. The chain has TRBV6-2 or TRBV6-3 and TRBJ2-7; TRBD1 is a possible D gene (5 bases). Germline values: CDR1 MNHEY, CDR2 SVGEGT. Trimming left V 7 bases short and J 4 bases short, with 11 bases between. This CDR3 has 12 amino acids. The CDR3 sequence: CASTHRNYEQYF. The CDR3 coding sequence is TGTGCCAGCACCCACAGGAATTACGAGCAGTACTTC.

This clonotype was observed at least ten times. The chain joins TRBV6-1 to TRBJ2-3; 9 bases match TRBD1. The CDR3 loop spans 14 amino acids. Trimming took 6 bases from V and 4 from J; bases not matched to a gene: 5. Germline assignment: CDR1 MNHNS and CDR2 SASEGT. CDR3 bases: TGTGCCAGCAGGTCACAGGGGGCAGCAGATACGCAGTATTTT. Translating it yields CASRSQGAADTQYF.

The J gene is TRBJ2-4, the V gene TRBV13, with unresolved D. The CDR3 runs 15 residues. The V gene's germline CDR1 is PRHDT and CDR2 FYEKMQ (reference sequence). V was clipped by 2 bases and J by 1 base, with 9 bases between them. The CDR3 here is CASSLWGFAKNIQYF. The CDR3 DNA follows: TGTGCCAGCAGCTTATGGGGTTTTGCCAAAAACATTCAGTACTTC.

This clonotype has only a few counts. The chain carries TRBV27 and TRBJ1-4, with D perhaps matching TRBD1 (6 bases). V gave up 6 bases and J gave up 4 bases, with 9 bases separating them. This CDR3 region has 13 residues. Germline values: CDR1 MNHEY, CDR2 SMNVEV (reference sequence). The DNA for the CDR3 is TGTGCCAGCAGGGACAGCCTTAATGAAAAACTGTTTTTT. This translates into CASRDSLNEKLFF.

This clonotype was picked up many times. The chain has TRBV6-1 and TRBJ1-1; D possibly corresponds to TRBD1 (6 bases). Germline CDR1 MNHNS, CDR2 SASEGT. Trimming cost V 6 bases and J 1 base, with 9 bases left between them. This CDR3 has 13 residues. The CDR3 bases are TGTGCCAGCAGCAAACAGGGGAACACTGAAGCTTTCTTT. Its translation: CASSKQGNTEAFF.